This T cell receptor (beta chain) originates from a study of blood T cell repertoires in COVID-19. As for the study in general: T cells, B-cell-depleted T cells, or PBMCs provided the cDNA or gDNA that served as material.

Either two negative PCRs, clearance, or symptom resolution qualified Cohort 3 donors as recovered. The CDR3 runs to 16 residues. Germline CDR1 and CDR2: SGHTA and FQGNSA. V lost 5 bases to trimming and J lost 4 bases; unmatched junction nucleotides: 13. TCRdb's copy holds only in-frame clones and misses some; the assay was immunoSEQ multiplex PCR. The sample shows some 370,000 clones, roughly 80% of them seen only once. Sample: PBMCs or T cells enriched from blood (not recorded which). The source of this sequence is a woman in her 50s who had recovered from COVID-19. This chain connects TRBV7-2 to TRBJ1-2; TRBD1 matches 7 bases. CDR3 protein: CASSPGTATNIYGYTF. The CDR3 DNA follows: TGTGCCAGCAGCCCGGGGACAGCCACAAACATCTATGGCTACACCTTC.